The entry below describes one T cell receptor (beta chain). The antigen is unknown. V was pared by 5 bases and J by 4 bases, with 11 bases between. The CDR3 loop spans 13 amino acids. From germline, CDR1 is MNHEY and CDR2 SMNVEV (reference sequence). This sample was taken from a study of shared clonotypes between healthy human individuals. It was CD45RO-negative cells, positively selected for CCR7, that made up naive CD8 cells, with terminally differentiated effector memory CD45RA+ cells excluded. Participating donors were healthy, HIV-negative adults free of recent acute infections or vaccinations. Findings of the study overall: Specimens sampled were limited to blood, with tissue repertoires likely differing. The study found approximately 5% of naive CD4 clonotypes shared across a few donors.

An even split of each subset's genomic DNA across several immunoSEQ plates was performed. The data were produced by immunoSEQ multiplex PCR, yet TCRdb's version contains in-frame clones alone and is incomplete. This sample has about 2 million clones, with about 94% found just once. This chain joins TRBV27 and TRBJ2-5; the D is unclear. This clonotype originated in a man between 18 and 35 years old in good health. Sequencing was done on a sample of naive CD8+ T cells sorted from blood. CDR3 sequence: CASSIGSGETQYF. Here the CDR3 DNA reads TGTGCCAGCAGTATTGGGTCCGGAGAGACCCAGTACTTC.